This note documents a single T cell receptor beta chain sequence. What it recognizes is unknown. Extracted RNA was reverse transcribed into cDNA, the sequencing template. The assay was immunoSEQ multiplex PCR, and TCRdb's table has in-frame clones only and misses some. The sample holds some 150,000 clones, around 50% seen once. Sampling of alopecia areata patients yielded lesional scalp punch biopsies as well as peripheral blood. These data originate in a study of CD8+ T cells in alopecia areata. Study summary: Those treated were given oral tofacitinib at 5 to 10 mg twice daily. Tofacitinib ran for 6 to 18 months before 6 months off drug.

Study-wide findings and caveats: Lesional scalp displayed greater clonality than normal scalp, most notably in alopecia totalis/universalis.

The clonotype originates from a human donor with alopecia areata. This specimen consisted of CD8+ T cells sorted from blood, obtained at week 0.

The CDR3: CASSEGSNRINEKLFF. The CDR3 DNA is TGTGCCAGCAGTGAAGGTAGCAACAGGATTAATGAAAAACTGTTTTTT. This chain links TRBV2 with TRBJ1-4, with TRBD1 as a possible D gene (5 bases). The germline CDR1 and CDR2 sequences are SNHLY and FYNNEI. The V gene lost 1 base and the J gene lost 4 bases, with 13 bases spanning the gap. This CDR3 is built from 16 residues.